This T cell receptor (beta chain) was observed in a study of blood T cell repertoires in COVID-19. For the study at large: T cells, B-cell-depleted T cells, or PBMCs supplied cDNA or gDNA.

Between the trimmed V and J ends, which lost 3 bases and 6 bases, there was a span of 11 bases. The CDR3 consists of 13 residues. Only in-frame clones appear in the TCRdb table, and some are missing; sequencing was by immunoSEQ multiplex PCR. The sample yields about 140,000 clones, 80% to 85% seen once. The source of this sequence is an elderly woman with acute or convalescent COVID-19. This chain uses TRBV12-3 or TRBV12-4 with TRBJ1-2; tentative D call: TRBD1 (5 bases). Sequenced input: peripheral blood. The CDR3 loop reads CASSFAGPDGYTF. The CDR3 region has the DNA TGTGCCAGCAGTTTTGCGGGGCCGGATGGCTACACCTTC.